Described below is a single TCR beta chain sequence and its context. The data derive from a study of blood T cell repertoires in COVID-19. In the study overall: There were acute and convalescent COVID-19 samples, and they came from the United States, Italy and Spain. PBMCs, B-cell-depleted T cells, or T cells were the source of the cDNA or gDNA that made up the material.

Original handling: Quantification of nucleated cells was approximated via reference gene primer amplification. Using immunoSEQ multiplex PCR, the repertoire was profiled, and TCRdb retains in-frame clones only, with some absent. That table supplies the V and J calls and clone size; D and trimming were determined from the DNA. The sample holds about 41,000 clones, around four fifths seen once. This CDR3 is built from 15 residues. Trimming removed 6 bases from V and 6 bases from J; junction bases left unmatched: 7. CDR1 and CDR2 (germline): MDHEN, SYDVKM. The sequenced sample consisted of peripheral blood. The rearrangement links TRBV28 to TRBJ2-1; 11 bases are shared with TRBD2. This sequence was found in a woman aged 80 or over with active or convalescent COVID-19. CDR3 in amino acids: CASSISGRAFNEQFF. Written as DNA, the CDR3 is TGTGCCAGCAGCATTAGCGGGAGGGCCTTCAATGAGCAGTTCTTC.